What follows describes a single T cell receptor beta chain. The data were produced by immunoSEQ multiplex PCR, yet TCRdb's version contains in-frame clones alone and is incomplete. The sample gives about 230,000 clones, approximately 88% of which show up once; around 25% is in the top ten. This specimen belongs to a study of blood T cell repertoires in COVID-19. The CDR3 consists of 12 residues. Germline-derived CDR1 and CDR2 are SNHLY and FYNNEI. V lost 8 bases, J lost 6 bases, and 13 bases lay in between. This TCR was sampled from a man in his forties or fifties with acute or convalescent COVID-19. Sequenced input: peripheral blood. The chain has TRBV2 and TRBJ1-2; D gene uncertain. The CDR3 here is CASLMGENGYTF. The DNA for the CDR3 is TGTGCCAGCCTTATGGGAGAAAATGGCTACACCTTC.